Listed below are T cell receptor beta chains from one sample, sequenced in a study of T cell repertoires in ileal Crohn's disease. Sequencing used immunoSEQ multiplex PCR; TCRdb keeps in-frame clones, though not all of them. Among fewer than 18,000 clones listed, more than 80% were seen once. The sequencing input was ileal tissue. These receptors all stem from an adult with Crohn's disease. CDR3s include the opening cysteine and the closing phenylalanine or tryptophan. D genes are given only for firm matches. Not every row has a clone size; where given, it reads once, few, many or a size class.

cdr3_nt: TGCGCCAGCAGCTTTGGGCAGGGGGATGAGCAGTTCTTC; cdr3_aa: CASSFGQGDEQFF; j_call: TRBJ2-1; clone_size: NA; d_call: TRBD1; v_call: TRBV5-1
cdr3_nt: TGTGTCAGCAGTCAGGGACAGGGGGGGGAAAAACTGTTTTTT; cdr3_aa: CVSSQGQGGEKLFF; j_call: TRBJ1-4; clone_size: NA; d_call: TRBD1; v_call: TRBV25-1
cdr3_nt: TGTGCCAGTGCACAGGGGAATCAGCCCCAGCATTTT; cdr3_aa: CASAQGNQPQHF; j_call: TRBJ1-5; clone_size: few; d_call: TRBD1; v_call: TRBV7-9
cdr3_nt: TGTGCCAGCTCACCACAACAGGTTAATGAAAAACTGTTTTTT; cdr3_aa: CASSPQQVNEKLFF; j_call: TRBJ1-4; clone_size: NA; d_call: NA; v_call: TRBV18
cdr3_nt: TGTGCCAGCTTTCAGGGGGCCTACGAGCAGTACTTC; cdr3_aa: CASFQGAYEQYF; j_call: TRBJ2-7; clone_size: NA; d_call: TRBD1; v_call: TRBV6-1
cdr3_nt: TGTGCCAGCAGTGATTCGGGGGGCCCCCCAGATACGCAGTATTTT; cdr3_aa: CASSDSGGPPDTQYF; j_call: TRBJ2-3; clone_size: NA; d_call: NA; v_call: TRBV25-1
cdr3_nt: TGTGCCAGCAGCTTTTACATAGGCGGGAGCTCCTACAATGAGCAGTTCTTC; cdr3_aa: CASSFYIGGSSYNEQFF; j_call: TRBJ2-1; clone_size: NA; d_call: TRBD2; v_call: TRBV7-9
cdr3_nt: TGTGCCAGCAGCTCGAGCGGGGGGTCTGACAGGGAGCAGTTCTTC; cdr3_aa: CASSSSGGSDREQFF; j_call: TRBJ2-1; clone_size: NA; d_call: TRBD2; v_call: TRBV13
cdr3_nt: TGTGCCAGTACTGACCCGGCAGGGACAGGGATGAACACTGAAGCTTTCTTT; cdr3_aa: CASTDPAGTGMNTEAFF; j_call: TRBJ1-1; clone_size: NA; d_call: TRBD1; v_call: TRBV19
cdr3_nt: TGTGCCAGCAGTCAAGGGGGCGCGAGGGATGAAAAACTGTTTTTT; cdr3_aa: CASSQGGARDEKLFF; j_call: TRBJ1-4; clone_size: NA; d_call: TRBD1; v_call: TRBV6-5
cdr3_nt: TGTGCCAGTAGTAACCAGCGGGGGGCAGAGACCCAGTACTTC; cdr3_aa: CASSNQRGAETQYF; j_call: TRBJ2-5; clone_size: NA; d_call: TRBD2; v_call: TRBV19
cdr3_nt: TGTGCATTAGGGGGTATTAACACTGAAGCTTTCTTT; cdr3_aa: CALGGINTEAFF; j_call: TRBJ1-1; clone_size: NA; d_call: NA; v_call: TRBV7-9
cdr3_nt: TGTGCCAGCAGCTCGCCCGGTAGAAGAAACACTGAAGCTTTCTTT; cdr3_aa: CASSSPGRRNTEAFF; j_call: TRBJ1-1; clone_size: NA; d_call: NA; v_call: TRBV7-9
cdr3_nt: TGTGCCGCGCCCGGGTTGGGTGGCTACACCTTC; cdr3_aa: CAAPGLGGYTF; j_call: TRBJ1-2; clone_size: once; d_call: NA; v_call: TRBV30
cdr3_nt: TGTGCCTGGAACCCCAGGGTTTCGGATGGCTACACCTTC; cdr3_aa: CAWNPRVSDGYTF; j_call: TRBJ1-2; clone_size: few; d_call: NA; v_call: TRBV30
cdr3_nt: TGTGCCAGCAGCTTATCGGGGCAAGAGACCCAGTACTTC; cdr3_aa: CASSLSGQETQYF; j_call: TRBJ2-5; clone_size: NA; d_call: NA; v_call: TRBV7-9
cdr3_nt: TGTGCCAGCAGTCGGGGGACAGGGGGCGCAGGTAATGAAAAACTGTTTTTT; cdr3_aa: CASSRGTGGAGNEKLFF; j_call: TRBJ1-4; clone_size: NA; d_call: TRBD1; v_call: TRBV6-4
cdr3_nt: TGTGCCAGCAGCTTACAGCGGACGTACAATGAGCAGTTCTTC; cdr3_aa: CASSLQRTYNEQFF; j_call: TRBJ2-1; clone_size: NA; d_call: NA; v_call: TRBV11-3
cdr3_nt: TGTGCCAGCAGCGCGACTGGGGGAGGGAACACCGGGGAGCTGTTTTTT; cdr3_aa: CASSATGGGNTGELFF; j_call: TRBJ2-2; clone_size: NA; d_call: NA; v_call: TRBV9
cdr3_nt: TGCGCCAGCAGCCCGAGGACTAGCGGGGGGCACACTAGCACAGATACGCAGTATTTT; cdr3_aa: CASSPRTSGGHTSTDTQYF; j_call: TRBJ2-3; clone_size: NA; d_call: TRBD2; v_call: TRBV5-1
cdr3_nt: TGTGCCAGCAGCGCAGATGGGACAGTGGACACTGAAGCTTTCTTT; cdr3_aa: CASSADGTVDTEAFF; j_call: TRBJ1-1; clone_size: once; d_call: TRBD1; v_call: TRBV5-4
cdr3_nt: TGTGCCAGCAGCCCCCGGTCGGGCACTGAAGCTTTCTTT; cdr3_aa: CASSPRSGTEAFF; j_call: TRBJ1-1; clone_size: NA; d_call: NA; v_call: TRBV11-2
cdr3_nt: TGTGCCAGCTCACCTGACAGGATCGCTTTCTTT; cdr3_aa: CASSPDRIAFF; j_call: TRBJ1-1; clone_size: NA; d_call: NA; v_call: TRBV18
cdr3_nt: TGCGCCAGCAGGGGTTCGGGAGCGAGGGAGACCCAGTACTTC; cdr3_aa: CASRGSGARETQYF; j_call: TRBJ2-5; clone_size: NA; d_call: NA; v_call: TRBV5-1
cdr3_nt: TGTGCCAGCAGCTTGGATGGGGCCGGCCGCGGCTACACCTTC; cdr3_aa: CASSLDGAGRGYTF; j_call: TRBJ1-2; clone_size: once; d_call: NA; v_call: TRBV5-6
cdr3_nt: TGCGCCAGCAGCTACGACGGGACAGCCATCTATGGCTACACCTTC; cdr3_aa: CASSYDGTAIYGYTF; j_call: TRBJ1-2; clone_size: NA; d_call: TRBD1; v_call: TRBV5-1
cdr3_nt: TGCAGTGCTAGCCGGGGGGATACGCAGTATTTT; cdr3_aa: CSASRGDTQYF; j_call: TRBJ2-3; clone_size: NA; d_call: NA; v_call: TRBV20-1
cdr3_nt: TGCGCCAGCAGCCCGGAGATCTCATCAGATACGCAGTATTTT; cdr3_aa: CASSPEISSDTQYF; j_call: TRBJ2-3; clone_size: few; d_call: NA; v_call: TRBV4-3
cdr3_nt: TGTGCCAGCTCACCCGGGACAGGGGGCTATGAGCAGTTCTTC; cdr3_aa: CASSPGTGGYEQFF; j_call: TRBJ2-1; clone_size: NA; d_call: TRBD1; v_call: TRBV18
cdr3_nt: TGCGCCAGCAGTCGACTAGCGGGTAGTAGCTCCTACAATGAGCAGTTCTTC; cdr3_aa: CASSRLAGSSSYNEQFF; j_call: TRBJ2-1; clone_size: NA; d_call: TRBD2; v_call: TRBV10-1
cdr3_nt: TGTGCCAGCAGTTTTCAGGGGGCTGGGCAGCCCCAGCATTTT; cdr3_aa: CASSFQGAGQPQHF; j_call: TRBJ1-5; clone_size: NA; d_call: TRBD1; v_call: TRBV27
cdr3_nt: TGTGCCAGCTCACGGGAAGCGGGAAGCTCCTACGAGCAGTACTTC; cdr3_aa: CASSREAGSSYEQYF; j_call: TRBJ2-7; clone_size: few; d_call: TRBD2; v_call: TRBV18
cdr3_nt: TGTGCCATCAGTGGCCCGGGGACCACAGGGGGGTTTACAGATACGCAGTATTTT; cdr3_aa: CAISGPGTTGGFTDTQYF; j_call: TRBJ2-3; clone_size: few; d_call: TRBD1; v_call: TRBV10-3
cdr3_nt: TGTGCCAGCAGAGGCGGCCGATTAGTGAACACTGAAGCTTTCTTT; cdr3_aa: CASRGGRLVNTEAFF; j_call: TRBJ1-1; clone_size: NA; d_call: NA; v_call: TRBV6-5
cdr3_nt: TGTGCCAGCAGCTTAGAACTCATGAACACTGAAGCTTTCTTT; cdr3_aa: CASSLELMNTEAFF; j_call: TRBJ1-1; clone_size: NA; d_call: NA; v_call: TRBV7-2
cdr3_nt: TGTGCCAGCAGCGTAGGTACGCGGTCGGATTCACCCCTCCACTTT; cdr3_aa: CASSVGTRSDSPLHF; j_call: TRBJ1-6; clone_size: NA; d_call: NA; v_call: TRBV9
cdr3_nt: TGTGCCAGTAGTATAGGGAGACAGGGGAACACTGAAGCTTTCTTT; cdr3_aa: CASSIGRQGNTEAFF; j_call: TRBJ1-1; clone_size: NA; d_call: TRBD1; v_call: TRBV19
cdr3_nt: TGTGCCAGCAGCGGCGGGAGACGGGAGACCCAGTACTTC; cdr3_aa: CASSGGRRETQYF; j_call: TRBJ2-5; clone_size: NA; d_call: TRBD2; v_call: TRBV7-2
cdr3_nt: TGTGCCAGCAGCAATTCCGCCGGGGAGCTGTTTTTT; cdr3_aa: CASSNSAGELFF; j_call: TRBJ2-2; clone_size: NA; d_call: NA; v_call: TRBV7-9
cdr3_nt: TGTGCCAGCGGGGGGGTCGGCACAGATACGCAGTATTTT; cdr3_aa: CASGGVGTDTQYF; j_call: TRBJ2-3; clone_size: NA; d_call: TRBD2; v_call: TRBV2
cdr3_nt: TGTGCCAGCAGTTACTCCGGGGTCAACGAGCAGTACTTC; cdr3_aa: CASSYSGVNEQYF; j_call: TRBJ2-7; clone_size: once; d_call: NA; v_call: TRBV6-6
cdr3_nt: TGTGCCAGCTCACCACTATTGAACACTGAAGCTTTCTTT; cdr3_aa: CASSPLLNTEAFF; j_call: TRBJ1-1; clone_size: NA; d_call: NA; v_call: TRBV18
cdr3_nt: TGTGCCAGCAGCTTAGAGCTGATGAACACTGAAGCTTTCTTT; cdr3_aa: CASSLELMNTEAFF; j_call: TRBJ1-1; clone_size: once; d_call: NA; v_call: TRBV7-2
cdr3_nt: TGTGCCAGCAGCCTAGGTCTCTCACAGGGGTCAGCCTCACCCCTCCACTTT; cdr3_aa: CASSLGLSQGSASPLHF; j_call: TRBJ1-6; clone_size: NA; d_call: TRBD1; v_call: TRBV7-8
cdr3_nt: TGTGCCAGCAGCGTAGATTGGGCACTCTCTGGAAACACCATATATTTT; cdr3_aa: CASSVDWALSGNTIYF; j_call: TRBJ1-3; clone_size: NA; d_call: NA; v_call: TRBV9
cdr3_nt: TGTGCCGGCCTGGAGCGGGGGGCCCTAGGAGATACGCAGTATTTT; cdr3_aa: CAGLERGALGDTQYF; j_call: TRBJ2-3; clone_size: NA; d_call: TRBD2; v_call: TRBV5-4
cdr3_nt: TGTGCCTGGAGGGGCAAGGTGAACACTGAAGCTTTCTTT; cdr3_aa: CAWRGKVNTEAFF; j_call: TRBJ1-1; clone_size: NA; d_call: NA; v_call: TRBV30
cdr3_nt: TGTGCCAGCAGCTTCACAAATCAGCCCCAGCATTTT; cdr3_aa: CASSFTNQPQHF; j_call: TRBJ1-5; clone_size: NA; d_call: NA; v_call: TRBV7-2
cdr3_nt: TGTGCCAGCAGGGGGGGGACTAGCTATTTGCTCACCGGGGAGCTGTTTTTT; cdr3_aa: CASRGGTSYLLTGELFF; j_call: TRBJ2-2; clone_size: NA; d_call: TRBD2; v_call: TRBV2
cdr3_nt: TGTGCCAGCAGTAACAGAGCCCCGGGGGCTGAAGCTTTCTTT; cdr3_aa: CASSNRAPGAEAFF; j_call: TRBJ1-1; clone_size: NA; d_call: NA; v_call: TRBV6-5
cdr3_nt: TGCGCCAGCAGCCTTGGACAGGGAGGCTACACCTTC; cdr3_aa: CASSLGQGGYTF; j_call: TRBJ1-2; clone_size: NA; d_call: TRBD1; v_call: TRBV5-1
cdr3_nt: TGTGCCAGCAATGGTTTACTCCAGGGGGCGCAGCCCCAGCATTTT; cdr3_aa: CASNGLLQGAQPQHF; j_call: TRBJ1-5; clone_size: once; d_call: TRBD1; v_call: TRBV6-6
cdr3_nt: TGTGCCAGCAAGGCAGGGTCCATCGGACACAATGAGCAGTTCTTC; cdr3_aa: CASKAGSIGHNEQFF; j_call: TRBJ2-1; clone_size: NA; d_call: NA; v_call: TRBV27
cdr3_nt: TGTGCCAGCAGCTTAGCGTCGGTAGCGGGGTCCTACGAGCAGTACTTC; cdr3_aa: CASSLASVAGSYEQYF; j_call: TRBJ2-7; clone_size: NA; d_call: TRBD2; v_call: TRBV7-9
cdr3_nt: TGTGCCATCAGTGAGTCGCCCACTGGGACCGGGACTTTCAATTCCTACACCTTC; cdr3_aa: CAISESPTGTGTFNSYTF; j_call: TRBJ1-2; clone_size: NA; d_call: NA; v_call: TRBV10-3
cdr3_nt: TGTGCCAGCAGTGCCAGCGGGGGGGCCCCAGATACGCAGTATTTT; cdr3_aa: CASSASGGAPDTQYF; j_call: TRBJ2-3; clone_size: NA; d_call: TRBD2; v_call: TRBV27
cdr3_nt: TGTGCCAGCAGTAGAACAGGGGCGACCCCCGGGGAGCTGTTTTTT; cdr3_aa: CASSRTGATPGELFF; j_call: TRBJ2-2; clone_size: NA; d_call: TRBD1; v_call: TRBV6-5
cdr3_nt: TGTGCCAGCAGTGATTGGAGGGTCAATCAGCCCCAGCATTTT; cdr3_aa: CASSDWRVNQPQHF; j_call: TRBJ1-5; clone_size: NA; d_call: NA; v_call: TRBV6-1
cdr3_nt: TGTGCCAGCACCCTGAAGAGCCTGGCGGGAGGAGGGAATGAGCAGTTCTTC; cdr3_aa: CASTLKSLAGGGNEQFF; j_call: TRBJ2-1; clone_size: NA; d_call: TRBD2; v_call: TRBV5-4
cdr3_nt: TGCGCCAGCAGCTTGGTGGTTAGCGGACTACACAATGAGCAGTTCTTC; cdr3_aa: CASSLVVSGLHNEQFF; j_call: TRBJ2-1; clone_size: once; d_call: NA; v_call: TRBV5-1